This T cell receptor beta chain appears in the sequencing data of a study of blood T cells in healthy people across ages. Findings and limits, study-wide: Without sorted subsets, naive and antigen-experienced compartments could not be conclusively compared. The study regarded diversity estimates from one million T cells as underestimates.

Of note for this clonotype: As yet, its antigen is unknown.

A second PCR, run for roughly 7 to 11 cycles, used a sample-barcoded 5' primer plus a J-beta primer mix. TCRdb processed the 5' RACE reads anew with MiXCR; each CDR3 protein has one entry. The repertoire holds about 750,000 distinct CDR3 sequences, roughly 50% seen once, with under 50% in the top ten. Donors were healthy Caucasian individuals from Russia aged roughly 6 to 95. From germline, CDR1 is KGHDR and CDR2 SFDVKD. After removal of 3 bases from V and 8 bases from J, the junction contained 4 bases not matched to a gene. This CDR3 region has 15 residues. The receptor was derived from a man aged 80 or over in good health. Source material: blood. The rearrangement links TRBV24-1 to TRBJ2-1; 12 bases line up with TRBD2. CDR3 amino acids: CATSDRLAGEDEQFF. The CDR3 coding sequence is TGTGCCACCAGTGATCGACTAGCGGGAGAGGATGAGCAGTTCTTC.